This is a list of T cell receptor beta chains from one sample in a study of T-cell memory formation after mild COVID-19. TCRdb reprocessed the 5' RACE reads via MiXCR and lists one record per CDR3 protein. Here the sample spans around 250,000 distinct CDR3 sequences, roughly a sixth being singletons. The sequenced sample consisted of PBMCs or a T cell subset sorted from them (not recorded which). The origin of the receptors is a man aged 18 to 30 who had mild COVID-19 (a few samples of this study predate the infection). Cell type and time point are not known. Both conserved end residues are part of each CDR3. The order of the fields is clone size, V gene, D gene, J gene, CDR3 DNA, CDR3 protein. The D gene is left open where the match is weak. The listing skips clone size in some rows; elsewhere it reads once, few, many or a size class.

clone size: few
V gene: TRBV12-3/TRBV12-4
D gene: TRBD1
J gene: TRBJ1-2
CDR3 DNA: TGTGCCAGCACCCCGGGACAGGGATATTTCGGCTACACCTTC
CDR3 protein: CASTPGQGYFGYTF

clone size: .
V gene: TRBV7-2
D gene: .
J gene: TRBJ2-2
CDR3 DNA: TGTGCCAGCAGCCCCAACAGGGTGGGGACCGGGGAGCTGTTTTTT
CDR3 protein: CASSPNRVGTGELFF

clone size: few
V gene: TRBV19
D gene: .
J gene: TRBJ2-1
CDR3 DNA: TGTGCCAGTAGTAACGGGCAGGTTAGCTACAATGAGCAGTTCTTC
CDR3 protein: CASSNGQVSYNEQFF

clone size: few
V gene: TRBV6-2/TRBV6-3
D gene: .
J gene: TRBJ2-5
CDR3 DNA: TGTGCCAGCAGTTACCGGGCTCAAGAGACCCAGTACTTC
CDR3 protein: CASSYRAQETQYF

clone size: many
V gene: TRBV12-3/TRBV12-4
D gene: TRBD1
J gene: TRBJ1-6
CDR3 DNA: TGTGCCAGCATGTCGAGGGGGCCGTCTAATTCACCCCTCCACTTT
CDR3 protein: CASMSRGPSNSPLHF

clone size: many
V gene: TRBV7-2
D gene: .
J gene: TRBJ2-3
CDR3 DNA: TGTGCCAGCAGCTTACGGGGCGGAGGGGCAGATACGCAGTATTTT
CDR3 protein: CASSLRGGGADTQYF

clone size: many
V gene: TRBV18
D gene: .
J gene: TRBJ2-5
CDR3 DNA: TGTGCCAGCTCACTCAAGGGTGCATCGGAGACCCAGTACTTC
CDR3 protein: CASSLKGASETQYF

clone size: many
V gene: TRBV12-3/TRBV12-4
D gene: TRBD2
J gene: TRBJ2-1
CDR3 DNA: TGTGCCAGCAGTTATGGTAGCGGGACCTACAATGAGCAGTTCTTC
CDR3 protein: CASSYGSGTYNEQFF

clone size: few
V gene: TRBV7-2
D gene: TRBD1
J gene: TRBJ1-2
CDR3 DNA: TGTGCCAGCAGCTTACTATGGGGACAGAACTATGGCTACACCTTC
CDR3 protein: CASSLLWGQNYGYTF

clone size: few
V gene: TRBV29-1
D gene: TRBD2
J gene: TRBJ2-1
CDR3 DNA: TGCAGCGTTGAATTCCTAGCGGGGGGCAATGAGCAGTTCTTC
CDR3 protein: CSVEFLAGGNEQFF

clone size: once
V gene: TRBV6-2/TRBV6-3
D gene: TRBD1
J gene: TRBJ1-4
CDR3 DNA: TGTGCCAGCAGTTATTCGGGACAGGGGACATCCGCACTGTTTTTT
CDR3 protein: CASSYSGQGTSALFF

clone size: few
V gene: TRBV5-1
D gene: .
J gene: TRBJ2-2
CDR3 DNA: TGCGCCAGCAGCTTGATCCAGGGCGTGTGGAAGGGGGAGCTGTTTTTT
CDR3 protein: CASSLIQGVWKGELFF

clone size: few
V gene: TRBV9
D gene: .
J gene: TRBJ2-3
CDR3 DNA: TGTGCCAGCAGCGTAGGGGCGGGCGCAGATACGCAGTATTTT
CDR3 protein: CASSVGAGADTQYF

clone size: .
V gene: TRBV4-3
D gene: TRBD1
J gene: TRBJ2-7
CDR3 DNA: TGCGCCAGCAGCCAGCCCGGGACAGGGGTAGGCGAGCAGTACTTC
CDR3 protein: CASSQPGTGVGEQYF

clone size: .
V gene: TRBV15
D gene: TRBD1
J gene: TRBJ1-3
CDR3 DNA: TGTGCCACCAGCGTCGGGAACAGGGGTGTAGGAAACACCATATATTTT
CDR3 protein: CATSVGNRGVGNTIYF

clone size: .
V gene: TRBV6-2/TRBV6-3
D gene: .
J gene: TRBJ2-2
CDR3 DNA: TGTGCCTCACGCCCAGGTGGCACCGGGGAGCTGTTTTTT
CDR3 protein: CASRPGGTGELFF

clone size: .
V gene: TRBV5-1
D gene: .
J gene: TRBJ2-3
CDR3 DNA: TGCGCCAGCAGCTTGAACCAGGGCCGCACAGATACGCAGTATTTT
CDR3 protein: CASSLNQGRTDTQYF

clone size: few
V gene: TRBV4-1
D gene: .
J gene: TRBJ1-1
CDR3 DNA: TGCGCCAGCAGCCTCGCCGGACCCGCGGTCTTT
CDR3 protein: CASSLAGPAVF

clone size: few
V gene: TRBV24-1
D gene: .
J gene: TRBJ2-3
CDR3 DNA: TGTGCCACCAGTGACCCCACGGACTTACCAGATACGCAGTATTTT
CDR3 protein: CATSDPTDLPDTQYF

clone size: few
V gene: TRBV4-1
D gene: .
J gene: TRBJ2-6
CDR3 DNA: TGCGCCAGCAGCCAGGGCAACGTCCTGACTTTC
CDR3 protein: CASSQGNVLTF

clone size: .
V gene: TRBV5-6
D gene: .
J gene: TRBJ2-7
CDR3 DNA: TGTGCCAGCAGCTCCGTGGCAGAAAGCTCCTACGAGCAGTACTTC
CDR3 protein: CASSSVAESSYEQYF

clone size: .
V gene: TRBV6-2/TRBV6-3
D gene: .
J gene: TRBJ1-2
CDR3 DNA: TGTGCCAGCAGCCTCTCGGACAACTATGGCTACACCTTC
CDR3 protein: CASSLSDNYGYTF

clone size: few
V gene: TRBV11-3
D gene: .
J gene: TRBJ2-1
CDR3 DNA: TGTGCCAGCAGCTTGCCGGGGTTCGACAATGAGCAGTTCTTC
CDR3 protein: CASSLPGFDNEQFF

clone size: few
V gene: TRBV5-1
D gene: TRBD1
J gene: TRBJ1-1
CDR3 DNA: TGCGCCAGCAGCCCGAGGACAGGGGGCAGTCGTAACACTGAAGCTTTCTTT
CDR3 protein: CASSPRTGGSRNTEAFF

clone size: .
V gene: TRBV12-3/TRBV12-4
D gene: TRBD1
J gene: TRBJ1-5
CDR3 DNA: TGTGCCAGCAGTCAATGGGCGACAGGGGATCAGCCCCAGCATTTT
CDR3 protein: CASSQWATGDQPQHF

clone size: few
V gene: TRBV7-2
D gene: .
J gene: TRBJ1-3
CDR3 DNA: TGTGCCAGCAGCCGTGATCGACCGGAAAATGGAAACACCATATATTTT
CDR3 protein: CASSRDRPENGNTIYF

clone size: .
V gene: TRBV6-1
D gene: .
J gene: TRBJ1-4
CDR3 DNA: TGTGCCAGCAGTGCGGTGAAGGGAGTCGAAAAACTGTTTTTT
CDR3 protein: CASSAVKGVEKLFF

clone size: few
V gene: TRBV7-6
D gene: .
J gene: TRBJ1-1
CDR3 DNA: TGTGCCAGCAGCTTAACAGTACAGGGAGAAGCTTTCTTT
CDR3 protein: CASSLTVQGEAFF

clone size: .
V gene: TRBV12-3/TRBV12-4
D gene: TRBD1
J gene: TRBJ2-3
CDR3 DNA: TGTGCCAGCCGCCGGGACAGGGTTTTAGGAGATACGCAGTATTTT
CDR3 protein: CASRRDRVLGDTQYF

clone size: few
V gene: TRBV4-3
D gene: TRBD1
J gene: TRBJ1-5
CDR3 DNA: TGCGCCAGCAGCCCGGGACAGGGGGGGGGTCAGCCCCAGCATTTT
CDR3 protein: CASSPGQGGGQPQHF

clone size: .
V gene: TRBV2
D gene: .
J gene: TRBJ1-5
CDR3 DNA: TGTGCCAGCAATTCGGAGTCGATTTACCAGCCCCAGCATTTT
CDR3 protein: CASNSESIYQPQHF

clone size: few
V gene: TRBV11-2
D gene: .
J gene: TRBJ1-4
CDR3 DNA: TGTGCCAGCAGCTTAGCCCGGGGAAATGAAAAACTGTTTTTT
CDR3 protein: CASSLARGNEKLFF

clone size: few
V gene: TRBV5-6
D gene: .
J gene: TRBJ2-2
CDR3 DNA: TGTGCCAGCAGCCTGTTCGGGGCGTCGGGGGAGCTGTTTTTT
CDR3 protein: CASSLFGASGELFF

clone size: few
V gene: TRBV15
D gene: .
J gene: TRBJ2-5
CDR3 DNA: TGTGCCACCAGCAGAAACAGGGACGGGGGTCGAGAGACCCAGTACTTC
CDR3 protein: CATSRNRDGGRETQYF

clone size: few
V gene: TRBV6-6
D gene: .
J gene: TRBJ2-7
CDR3 DNA: TGTGCCAGCACAATCGGCCACGAGCAGTACTTC
CDR3 protein: CASTIGHEQYF